This is a list of T cell receptor beta chains from one sample in a study of blood T cell repertoires in COVID-19. The method was immunoSEQ multiplex PCR; TCRdb's version includes in-frame clones alone and lacks a portion of them. The sample records some 450,000 clones, approximately 89% being singletons. The sequencing sample was made of peripheral blood. The origin of the receptors is a woman between 50 and 59 years old with COVID-19, enrolled during active disease. Both conserved end residues are part of each CDR3. Fields, in order: J gene, clone size, V gene, D gene, CDR3 protein, CDR3 DNA. The D gene is left open where the match is weak. Clone size is given for some rows only: seen once, a few or many times, or a class if the clone is expanded.

>TRBJ2-3|NA|TRBV5-5|NA
CASSLDPTSTDTQYF
TGTGCCAGCAGCTTGGACCCAACTAGCACAGATACGCAGTATTTT
>TRBJ2-1|once|TRBV12-5|TRBD2
CASGFRSSGVNEQFF
TGTGCTAGTGGTTTTAGGTCTAGCGGGGTAAATGAGCAGTTCTTC
>TRBJ1-5|few|TRBV5-3|TRBD1
CARSPGQGGQPQHF
TGTGCCAGAAGCCCGGGACAGGGAGGACAGCCCCAGCATTTT
>TRBJ2-1|NA|TRBV6-5|TRBD2
CASRGLAGVYNEQFF
TGTGCCAGCAGAGGACTAGCGGGGGTATACAATGAGCAGTTCTTC
>TRBJ1-2|NA|TRBV7-9|NA
CASSSSGGGYF
TGTGCCAGCAGCTCCTCTGGTGGGGGGTACTTC
>TRBJ2-6|NA|TRBV9|NA
CASSVTSGANVLTF
TGTGCCAGCAGCGTGACAAGTGGGGCCAACGTCCTGACTTTC
>TRBJ2-7|NA|TRBV27|TRBD2
CASSFKTTPGLAGQGASYEQYF
TGTGCCAGCAGTTTTAAGACGACCCCGGGACTAGCGGGCCAGGGGGCATCCTACGAGCAGTACTTC
>TRBJ1-5|NA|TRBV12-3/TRBV12-4|NA
CASSLGLYQPQHF
TGTGCCAGCAGTTTGGGGCTGTATCAGCCCCAGCATTTT
>TRBJ1-2|NA|TRBV19|TRBD1
CASSTLQGNYGYTF
TGTGCCAGTAGTACATTACAGGGGAACTATGGCTACACCTTC
>TRBJ2-3|NA|TRBV20-1|TRBD1
CSASRTGGAADTQYF
TGCAGTGCTAGTAGAACAGGGGGCGCCGCAGATACGCAGTATTTT
>TRBJ2-2|few|TRBV27|NA
CASSPTPGRRRGPNTGELFF
TGTGCCAGCAGTCCCACCCCGGGGCGACGCAGGGGACCGAACACCGGGGAGCTGTTTTTT
>TRBJ2-3|NA|TRBV2|NA
CASSDARFDTQYF
TGTGCCAGCAGTGACGCGCGTTTTGATACGCAGTATTTT
>TRBJ2-3|NA|TRBV6-5|TRBD2
CASKLMGGADTQYF
TGTGCCAGCAAATTAATGGGGGGGGCAGATACGCAGTATTTT
>TRBJ2-7|NA|TRBV3-1/TRBV3-2|TRBD2
CASSPRGVEQYF
TGTGCCAGCAGCCCCCGGGGGGTCGAGCAGTACTTC
>TRBJ2-1|NA|TRBV30|TRBD2
CAWSEGLAGYNEQFF
TGTGCCTGGAGCGAGGGACTAGCGGGCTACAATGAGCAGTTCTTC
>TRBJ2-3|once|TRBV29-1|TRBD2
CSVVVAGPDTQYF
TGCTCGGTGGTGGTAGCGGGGCCAGATACGCAGTATTTT
>TRBJ2-3|NA|TRBV27|NA
CASSLRESDTQYF
TGTGCCAGCAGTTTACGGGAGTCAGATACGCAGTATTTT
>TRBJ1-1|once|TRBV3-1/TRBV3-2|NA
CASSQGGREKAFF
TGTGCCAGCAGCCAAGGAGGGCGGGAAAAGGCTTTCTTT
>TRBJ1-4|NA|TRBV5-8|TRBD1
CASSWGTANEKLFF
TGTGCCAGCAGCTGGGGGACAGCTAATGAAAAACTGTTTTTT
>TRBJ2-7|NA|TRBV6-1|TRBD1
CASSYRQGAEDEQYF
TGTGCCAGCAGCTATCGACAGGGCGCGGAGGACGAGCAGTACTTC
>TRBJ1-1|few|TRBV10-3|NA
CAISESTGNTEAFF
TGTGCCATCAGTGAGTCAACAGGGAACACTGAAGCTTTCTTT
>TRBJ2-3|NA|TRBV4-2|NA
CASSQRSPYSDTGDTQYF
TGTGCCAGCAGCCAACGGTCTCCGTACTCGGACACCGGGGATACGCAGTATTTT
>TRBJ2-3|NA|TRBV5-1|TRBD1
CASSLDRGARRGTDTQYF
TGCGCCAGCAGCTTGGACAGGGGGGCAAGACGGGGCACAGATACGCAGTATTTT
>TRBJ2-3|NA|TRBV5-5|TRBD2
CASSLLRAGGADTQYF
TGTGCCAGCAGCTTGCTTAGGGCGGGGGGCGCAGATACGCAGTATTTT
>TRBJ2-2|NA|TRBV7-3|TRBD1
CASSRDRAGELFF
TGTGCCAGCAGTCGAGACAGGGCCGGGGAGCTGTTTTTT
>TRBJ2-7|few|TRBV2|TRBD2
CASRLTSGGTYEQYF
TGTGCCAGCAGGTTGACTAGCGGGGGAACCTACGAGCAGTACTTC
>TRBJ2-7|NA|TRBV2|NA
CASSDGTPDPYEQYF
TGTGCCAGCAGTGACGGGACACCCGATCCCTACGAGCAGTACTTC
>TRBJ1-2|NA|TRBV4-1|TRBD1
CASSHGTVNYGYTF
TGCGCCAGCAGCCACGGGACAGTGAACTATGGCTACACCTTC
>TRBJ2-7|NA|TRBV11-2|NA
CASSPLAEQYF
TGTGCCAGCAGCCCCTTGGCCGAGCAGTACTTC
>TRBJ2-4|NA|TRBV6-5|TRBD2
CASSYSRTSARNIQYF
TGTGCCAGCAGTTACTCGAGGACTAGCGCTAGAAACATTCAGTACTTC
>TRBJ2-2|NA|TRBV7-7|TRBD1
CASSYDRVDTGELFF
TGTGCCAGCAGCTATGACAGGGTGGACACCGGGGAGCTGTTTTTT
>TRBJ2-3|NA|TRBV11-1|TRBD2
CASSFLTSGGTDTQYF
TGTGCCAGCAGTTTCCTTACTAGCGGGGGCACAGATACGCAGTATTTT
>TRBJ1-2|NA|TRBV29-1|NA
CSVEGGGGYTF
TGCAGCGTTGAAGGGGGAGGTGGCTACACCTTC
>TRBJ2-7|NA|TRBV3-1/TRBV3-2|NA
CASSDQGSYEQYF
TGTGCCAGCAGCGACCAGGGCTCCTACGAGCAGTACTTC
>TRBJ1-2|NA|TRBV7-9|NA
CASSLAGQGDGYTF
TGTGCCAGCAGCTTAGCCGGTCAGGGTGATGGCTACACCTTC
>TRBJ2-1|NA|TRBV4-1|NA
CASSQVYRQEPEQFF
TGCGCCAGCAGCCAAGTTTATCGCCAGGAACCTGAGCAGTTCTTC
>TRBJ1-1|NA|TRBV19|NA
CASSIISDRITNTEAFF
TGTGCCAGTAGTATTATATCGGACAGAATAACGAACACTGAAGCTTTCTTT
>TRBJ2-5|NA|TRBV18|TRBD1
CASSPIRGETQYF
TGTGCCAGCTCACCGATCAGGGGGGAGACCCAGTACTTC
>TRBJ1-2|NA|TRBV29-1|NA
CSVVQGRNYGYTF
TGCAGCGTGGTCCAGGGTCGAAACTATGGCTACACCTTC
>TRBJ1-3|once|TRBV10-3|NA
CAISDHLQGGNTIYF
TGTGCCATCAGTGATCACTTACAGGGTGGAAACACCATATATTTT
>TRBJ1-3|once|TRBV6-1|NA
CASSEQNQRNTIYF
TGTGCCAGCAGTGAACAGAACCAAAGAAACACCATATATTTT
>TRBJ2-3|NA|TRBV5-1|NA
CASSFEGRASTDTQYF
TGCGCCAGCAGCTTCGAGGGCCGCGCCTCCACAGATACGCAGTATTTT
>TRBJ2-3|NA|TRBV5-1|NA
CASSLRGSQYF
TGCGCCAGCAGCTTGAGGGGTTCACAGTATTTT
>TRBJ2-7|NA|TRBV27|NA
CASSWGGDGNEQYF
TGTGCCAGCAGTTGGGGGGGCGATGGGAACGAGCAGTACTTC
>TRBJ1-3|NA|TRBV3-1/TRBV3-2|NA
CASSQGIQAGNTIYF
TGTGCCAGCAGCCAAGGGATACAGGCTGGAAACACCATATATTTT
>TRBJ1-2|NA|TRBV11-2|NA
CASSLEPGPNYGYTF
TGTGCCAGCAGCTTAGAACCAGGGCCTAACTATGGCTACACCTTC
>TRBJ2-5|NA|TRBV7-9|TRBD1
CASSFRDRGQETQYF
TGTGCCAGCAGCTTTAGGGACAGGGGCCAAGAGACCCAGTACTTC
>TRBJ1-2|NA|TRBV5-5|NA
CASSLDRAAYGYTF
TGTGCCAGCAGCTTGGACAGGGCGGCCTATGGCTACACCTTC
>TRBJ1-2|NA|TRBV7-2|NA
CASSLERTDRGGYTF
TGTGCCAGCAGCTTAGAGCGGACGGACCGCGGTGGCTACACCTTC
>TRBJ2-7|NA|TRBV10-1|NA
CASSEPGYYEQYF
TGCGCCAGCAGTGAGCCGGGGTACTACGAGCAGTACTTC
>TRBJ1-1|NA|TRBV23-1|TRBD1
CASSQSHRGHLNTEAFF
TGCGCCAGCAGTCAATCCCACAGGGGGCACTTGAACACTGAAGCTTTCTTT
>TRBJ1-2|NA|TRBV18|NA
CASSPPGLNYGYTF
TGTGCCAGCTCACCACCGGGACTAAACTATGGCTACACCTTC
>TRBJ1-6|once|TRBV10-3|NA
CAISERGEDSPLHF
TGTGCCATCAGTGAACGAGGGGAGGATTCACCCCTCCACTTT